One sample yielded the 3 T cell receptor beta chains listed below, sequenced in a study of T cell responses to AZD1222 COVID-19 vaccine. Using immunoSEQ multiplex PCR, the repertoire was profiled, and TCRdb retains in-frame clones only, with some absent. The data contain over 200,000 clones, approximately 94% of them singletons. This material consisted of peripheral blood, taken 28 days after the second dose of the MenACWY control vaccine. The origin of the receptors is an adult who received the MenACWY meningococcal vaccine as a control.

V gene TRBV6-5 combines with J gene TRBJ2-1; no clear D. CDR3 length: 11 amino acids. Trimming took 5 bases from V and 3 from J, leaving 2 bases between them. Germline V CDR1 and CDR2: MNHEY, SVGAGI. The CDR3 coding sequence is TGTGCCAGCAGTAACTACAATGAGCAGTTCTTC. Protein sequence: CASSNYNEQFF.

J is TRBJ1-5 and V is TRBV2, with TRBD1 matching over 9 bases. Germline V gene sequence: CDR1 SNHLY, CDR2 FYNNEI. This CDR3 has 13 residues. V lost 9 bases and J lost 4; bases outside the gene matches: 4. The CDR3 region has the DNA TGTGCCAGTTTACAGGGGGCTAATCAGCCCCAGCATTTT. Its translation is CASLQGANQPQHF.

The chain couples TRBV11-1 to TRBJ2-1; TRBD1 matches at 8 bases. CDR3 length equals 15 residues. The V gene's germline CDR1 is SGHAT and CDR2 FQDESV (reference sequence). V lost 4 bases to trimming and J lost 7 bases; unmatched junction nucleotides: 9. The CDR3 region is CASSSTGAASNEQFF. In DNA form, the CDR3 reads TGTGCCAGCAGCTCGACAGGGGCGGCCTCGAATGAGCAGTTCTTC.